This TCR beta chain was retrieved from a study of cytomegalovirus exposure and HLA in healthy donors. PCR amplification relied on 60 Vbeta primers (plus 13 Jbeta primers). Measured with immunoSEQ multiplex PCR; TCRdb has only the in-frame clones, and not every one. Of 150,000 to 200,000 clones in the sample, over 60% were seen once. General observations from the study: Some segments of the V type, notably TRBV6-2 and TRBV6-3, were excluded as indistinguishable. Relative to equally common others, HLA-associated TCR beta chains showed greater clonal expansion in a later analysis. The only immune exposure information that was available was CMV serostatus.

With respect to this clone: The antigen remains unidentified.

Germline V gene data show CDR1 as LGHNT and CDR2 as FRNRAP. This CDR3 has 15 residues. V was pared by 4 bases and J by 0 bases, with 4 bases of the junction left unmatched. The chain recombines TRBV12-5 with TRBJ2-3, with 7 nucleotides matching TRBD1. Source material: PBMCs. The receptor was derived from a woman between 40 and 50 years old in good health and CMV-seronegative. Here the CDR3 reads CASGSPGQSTDTQYF. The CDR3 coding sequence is TGTGCTAGTGGTTCACCGGGACAGAGCACAGATACGCAGTATTTT.